Here is one T cell receptor beta chain with its context. Its antigen target is currently unknown. Per-nucleotide qualities are absent, and no much larger clonotype sits a single base away. The immunoSEQ Assay, a bias-controlled multiplex PCR, was used to amplify TCRbeta CDR3 regions from genomic DNA. From the authors' description of their analysis: Within the assay, amplification of reference gene primers was used to estimate how many nucleated cells each sample contained. Sequence reads were collapsed and filtered to measure the absolute abundance of every unique TCRbeta CDR3 rearrangement. For each sample, productive Simpson clonality was calculated as the square root of Simpson's diversity index across productive rearrangements. Held by TCRdb, this immuneACCESS table contains in-frame sequences only and omits some clones. Under half of the omission traces to an unresolved V gene where checked; the cause of the rest is unknown. V, J and clone size are taken as reported in that table, and D and trimming were inferred from the DNA itself. This sample comprises roughly 380,000 clones, about 85% of them detected only once. The top ten clonotypes cover roughly 3.6% of the sample.

The sample is drawn from a study of blood T cell repertoires in COVID-19 (TCRdb year 2020). Describing the broader study: The collaborator samples originated in the United States, Italy and Spain and spanned the acute and convalescent phases of COVID-19. The material from the prospective study consisted of cDNA or gDNA derived from T cells, B-cell-depleted T cells, or PBMCs. The dataset comprised deeply sampled blood TCRbeta repertoires from subjects exposed to, actively infected with, or recovered from COVID-19. A freely available public database, intended as a resource for researchers studying the immune response to SARS-CoV-2, is where the repertoires were released. Samples came from the ongoing ImmuneRACE study (first 160 participants) plus 1,254 subjects from 6 global collaborators. Sample metadata almost always included a de-identified subject ID, COVID-19 status, age in years and sex. Where available, HLA class I and class II types were obtained from metadata supplied by the sample provider rather than from assay-based typing. The paper's findings and limits, for the study overall: The amount of clinical and demographic metadata varied by source and participant and was provided uncurated.

Each collaborating institution followed its own protocols to collect whole blood in K2EDTA tubes. For TCRbeta analysis, collaborators shipped samples in one of three forms: frozen whole blood, isolated PBMCs, or DNA extracted from either of those sample types. CDR1 and CDR2 were assigned from the germline V gene as SGHRS and YFSETQ. The CDR3 sequence holds 16 residues, the cysteine and phenylalanine included. The kept DNA is CDR3 alone, 48 bases in frame from the first base. V trim: 4 bases; J trim: 3 bases; unmatched bases: 8. This sequence was found in a woman between 18 and 30 years old with acute or convalescent COVID-19. The specimen sequenced was peripheral blood. This chain is built from TRBV5-1 and TRBJ1-2, and 11 bases in between align with TRBD1. The CDR3 here reads CASSLGQGGVDYGYTF. The nucleotides are TGCGCCAGCAGCCTGGGACAGGGGGGGGTTGACTATGGCTACACCTTC.